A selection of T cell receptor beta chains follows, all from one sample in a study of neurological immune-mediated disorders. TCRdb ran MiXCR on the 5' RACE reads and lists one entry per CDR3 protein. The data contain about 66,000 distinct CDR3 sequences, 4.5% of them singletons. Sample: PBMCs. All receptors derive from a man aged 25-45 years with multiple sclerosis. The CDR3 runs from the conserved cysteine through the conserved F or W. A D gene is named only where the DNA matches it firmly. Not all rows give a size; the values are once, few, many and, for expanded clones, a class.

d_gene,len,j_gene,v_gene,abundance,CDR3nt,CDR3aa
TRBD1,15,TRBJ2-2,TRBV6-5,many,TGTGCCAGCAGTGGAGACAGGGGGGACACCGGGGAGCTGTTTTTT,CASSGDRGDTGELFF
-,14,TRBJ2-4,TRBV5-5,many,TGTGCCAGCAGCTCGTACAGGGAGGTCGACATTCAGTACTTC,CASSSYREVDIQYF
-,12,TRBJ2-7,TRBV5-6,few,TGTGCCAGCAGCTTGAGGCGTCGGACAGCCTACTTC,CASSLRRRTAYF
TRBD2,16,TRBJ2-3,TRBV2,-,TGTGCCAGCACCTCGTTGGCTAGCGGGGGGACAGATACGCAGTATTTT,CASTSLASGGTDTQYF
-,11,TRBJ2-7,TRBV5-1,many,TGCGCCAGCAGCTCCTCCTACGAGCAGTACTTC,CASSSSYEQYF
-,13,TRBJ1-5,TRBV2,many,TGTGCCAGCAAGCCCCTTTGGCATCAGCCCCAGCATTTT,CASKPLWHQPQHF
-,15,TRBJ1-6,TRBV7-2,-,TGTGCCAGCAGCCACGGGGCAGGGGAAAATTCACCCCTCCACTTT,CASSHGAGENSPLHF
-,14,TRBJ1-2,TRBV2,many,TGTGCCAGCGGAAACAGGGAAAGACTCTATGGCTACACCTTC,CASGNRERLYGYTF
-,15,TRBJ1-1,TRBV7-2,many,TGTGCCAGCAGTCGGACGGGTCCGTGGAACACTGAAGCTTTCTTT,CASSRTGPWNTEAFF
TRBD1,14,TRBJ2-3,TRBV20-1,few,TGCAGTAACGTCAGGGGGCGAGGCACAGATACGCAGTATTTT,CSNVRGRGTDTQYF
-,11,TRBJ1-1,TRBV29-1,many,TGCAGCGTAGGAGAGGACACTGAAGCTTTCTTT,CSVGEDTEAFF
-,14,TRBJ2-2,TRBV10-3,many,TGTGCCATCAGACGGGCAGGGGACACCGGGGAGCTGTTTTTT,CAIRRAGDTGELFF
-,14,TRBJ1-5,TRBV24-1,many,TGTGCCACCAGTGATAGACAGGCGAATCAGCCCCAGCATTTT,CATSDRQANQPQHF
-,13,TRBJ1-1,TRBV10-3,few,TGTGCCATCAGCTCGACGGTAAACACTGAAGCTTTCTTT,CAISSTVNTEAFF
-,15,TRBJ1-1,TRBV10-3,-,TGTGCCATCAGTGAGTCAGGAGGGGTGAACACTGAAGCTTTCTTT,CAISESGGVNTEAFF
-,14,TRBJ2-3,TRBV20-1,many,TGCAGTGCTACGATGGCTCTACGCACAGATACGCAGTATTTT,CSATMALRTDTQYF
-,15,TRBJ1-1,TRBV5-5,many,TGTGCCAGCAGCCTTACGACAGGCCTGAACACTGAAGCTTTCTTT,CASSLTTGLNTEAFF
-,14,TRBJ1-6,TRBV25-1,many,TGTGCCAGCAGTGAATGGCAGGGCCCCTCACCCCTCCACTTT,CASSEWQGPSPLHF
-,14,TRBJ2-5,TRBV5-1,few,TGCGCCAGCTCCCCAATTGAGTATCAAGAGACCCAGTACTTC,CASSPIEYQETQYF
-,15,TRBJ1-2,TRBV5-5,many,TGTGCCAGCAGCTCCCGGGAGGGAGACCCCTATGGCTACACCTTC,CASSSREGDPYGYTF
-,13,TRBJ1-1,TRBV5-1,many,TGCGCCAGCAGCTATGAGTGGAACACTGAAGCTTTCTTT,CASSYEWNTEAFF
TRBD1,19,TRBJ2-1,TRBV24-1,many,TGTGCCACCAGTGATCCTGGCACACCGGGACAGGGGGCTTACGGTGAGCAGTTCTTC,CATSDPGTPGQGAYGEQFF
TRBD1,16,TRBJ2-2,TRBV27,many,TGTGCCAGCAGTTTATCCCCGACAGGGAGCACCGGGGAGCTGTTTTTT,CASSLSPTGSTGELFF
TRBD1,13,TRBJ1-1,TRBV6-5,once,TGTGCCAGCAATCTACAGGGGAACTCTGAAGCTTTCTTT,CASNLQGNSEAFF
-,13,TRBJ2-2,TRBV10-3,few,TGTGCCACCTGCCCGATTTCGGGCGGGGAGCTGTTTTTT,CATCPISGGELFF
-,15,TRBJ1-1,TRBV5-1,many,TGCGCCAGCAGCTTGGCTGGGGCGCTGGACACTGAAGCTTTCTTT,CASSLAGALDTEAFF
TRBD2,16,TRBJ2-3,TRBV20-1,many,TGCAGTGCTAGGGGAGGTAGCGGGGGGCTTAGAGATACGCAGTATTTT,CSARGGSGGLRDTQYF
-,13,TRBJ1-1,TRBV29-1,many,TGCAGCGTTGATGGGGGTCTGAACACTGAAGCTTTCTTT,CSVDGGLNTEAFF
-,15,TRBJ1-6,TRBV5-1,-,TGCGCCAGCACCCGGGACACAGTCGATAATTCACCCCTCAACTTT,CASTRDTVDNSPLNF
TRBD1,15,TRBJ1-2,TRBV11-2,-,TGTGCCAGCAGTCGTACCACAGGGGGCGACTATGGCTACACCTTC,CASSRTTGGDYGYTF
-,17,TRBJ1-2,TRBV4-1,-,TGCGCCAGCAGCCAAGATCGGGGAGGGAGTGGTTACTATGGCTACACCTTC,CASSQDRGGSGYYGYTF
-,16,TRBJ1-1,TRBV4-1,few,TGCGCCAGCAGCCAAGAAGGTCCGGGATGGGCCACTGAAGCTTTCTTT,CASSQEGPGWATEAFF
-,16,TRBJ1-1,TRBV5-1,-,TGCGCCAGCAGCTTAGAGGGGCCGGGTCTGAACACTGAAGCTTTCTTT,CASSLEGPGLNTEAFF
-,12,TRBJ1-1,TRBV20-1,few,TGCAGTGCTAGGACGACACAGGGAGAAGCTTTCTTT,CSARTTQGEAFF
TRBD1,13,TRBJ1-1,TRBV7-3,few,TGTGCCAGCAGGCAGGGGGCCCGAACTGAAGCTTTCTTT,CASRQGARTEAFF
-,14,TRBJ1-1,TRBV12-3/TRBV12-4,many,TGTGCCAGCAGTTTACACGGGATGAACACTGAAGCTTTCTTT,CASSLHGMNTEAFF
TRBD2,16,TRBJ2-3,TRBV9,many,TGTGCCAGCAGCGTCATAGCGGGGGGGCCGGCAGATACGCAGTATTTT,CASSVIAGGPADTQYF
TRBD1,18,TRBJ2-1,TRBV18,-,TGTGCCAGCTCACCACGGACAGGGGGGTTCGAGTCCTACAATGAGCAGTTCTTC,CASSPRTGGFESYNEQFF
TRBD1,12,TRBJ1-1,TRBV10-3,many,TGTGCCAGTCGGACAGGGTCCACTGAAGCTTTCTTT,CASRTGSTEAFF
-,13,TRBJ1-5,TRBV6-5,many,TGTGCCAGCGGTGGGGGAGGGAATCAGCCCCAGCATTTT,CASGGGGNQPQHF
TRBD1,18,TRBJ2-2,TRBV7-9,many,TGTGCCAGCAGCTTCCCGGGACAGGGGTCATTGGACACCGGGGAGCTGTTTTTT,CASSFPGQGSLDTGELFF
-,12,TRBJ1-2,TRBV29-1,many,TGCAGCGTTGAACGTGGCAACTATGGCTACACCTTC,CSVERGNYGYTF
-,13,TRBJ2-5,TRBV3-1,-,TGTGCCAGCAGCCAAGGGACTCAAGAGACCCAGTACTTC,CASSQGTQETQYF
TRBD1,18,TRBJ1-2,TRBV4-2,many,TGTGCCAGCAGCCCAAACCCTGACAGCAGGGGGCTAAACTATGGCTACACCTTC,CASSPNPDSRGLNYGYTF
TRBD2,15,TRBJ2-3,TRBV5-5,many,TGTGCCAGCAGCCTGGGACTAGCGTTCACAGATACGCAGTATTTT,CASSLGLAFTDTQYF
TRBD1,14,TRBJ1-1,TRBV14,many,TGTGCCAGCAGCCTCAACGCAGGGGGCACTGAAGCTTTCTTT,CASSLNAGGTEAFF
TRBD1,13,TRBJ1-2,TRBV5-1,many,TGCGCCAGCAGCATACAGGGGAAGGATGGCTACACCTTC,CASSIQGKDGYTF
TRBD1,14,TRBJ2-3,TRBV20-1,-,TGCAGTGTTCGGGACAGGGCGCGAACAGATACGCAGTATTTT,CSVRDRARTDTQYF
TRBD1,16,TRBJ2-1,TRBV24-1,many,TGTGCCACCAGTGATGACAGGGGGACCTTCCACAATGAGCAGTTCTTC,CATSDDRGTFHNEQFF
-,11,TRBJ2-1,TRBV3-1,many,TGTGCCAGCAGCCAAGCGTATGAGCAGTTCTTC,CASSQAYEQFF
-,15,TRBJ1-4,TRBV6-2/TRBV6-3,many,TGTGCCAGCAGACTCGGACAGACAGATAATGAAAAACTGTTTTTT,CASRLGQTDNEKLFF
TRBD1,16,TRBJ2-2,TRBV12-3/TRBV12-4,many,TGTGCCAGCAGTCTTGGGACAGTTTTCCGCACCGGGGAGCTGTTTTTT,CASSLGTVFRTGELFF
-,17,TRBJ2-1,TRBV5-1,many,TGCGCCAGCAGCGCAGTTTGGCAGGCGAGCTCCTACAATGAGCAGTTCTTC,CASSAVWQASSYNEQFF
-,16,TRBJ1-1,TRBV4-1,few,TGCGCCAGCAGCCAAGATCGGGGGAAGGCGAACACTGAAGCTTTCTTT,CASSQDRGKANTEAFF